The following is a T cell receptor beta chain sequence with its context. This clone may be a read error of a much larger clone one base away. The sample comes from a study of tumor-infiltrating lymphocytes in oesophageal squamous cell carcinoma. TCRdb reprocessed the PCR reads via MiXCR and lists one record per CDR3 protein. The data show more than 15,000 distinct CDR3 sequences, with 40% to 55% seen just once and just under 45% held by the top ten. The sample comprised normal esophageal tissue next to the tumor. This receptor was identified in a female donor with esophageal squamous cell carcinoma.

The CDR3 sequence is CASSSGTGYEQFF. In nucleotides, the CDR3 is TGTGCCAGCAGCTCTGGGACAGGGTATGAGCAGTTCTTC. This rearrangement joins TRBV5-3 to TRBJ2-5, with 9 bases identical to TRBD1. The DNA end favors TRBJ2-1, so the J call may be wrong. TRBV5-3 is an ORF; its function is uncertain. The CDR3 is 13 amino acids.